These 16 T cell receptor beta chains originate from one sample sequenced in a study of T cells in Graves' hyperthyroidism and ophthalmopathy. It was RNA transcripts that yielded the amplified TCR beta CDR3 regions. TCR CDR3 regions were first amplified by RT-PCR with HTBI primers. TCRdb ran MiXCR on the multiplex PCR reads and lists one entry per CDR3 protein. The table has under 350,000 distinct CDR3 sequences, 15% to 20% seen once. The sample consisted of blood. The receptor set was obtained from a woman in her forties or fifties with Graves' hyperthyroidism.

This clonotype was observed at least ten times. The J gene is TRBJ2-1, the V gene TRBV2; TRBD2 matches 10 bases. Looked up from germline, CDR1 is SNHLY and CDR2 is FYNNEI. The CDR3 is made up of 17 amino acids. J lost 5 bases, V lost 5 bases, and 12 bases had no gene match. DNA for the CDR3: TGTGCCAGCAGTTGGTATTTAAGCGGGGGGGCTCACAATGAGCAGTTCTTC. As protein: CASSWYLSGGAHNEQFF.

This clonotype showed up just a few times. The chain couples TRBV7-3 to TRBJ2-3; TRBD2 matches 11 bases. The germline CDR1 and CDR2 sequences are SGHTA and FQGTGA. The CDR3 covers 17 residues. Trimming cost V 5 bases and J 0 bases; bases outside gene matches: 7. The CDR3 DNA reads as TGTGCCAGCAGCAAAGGGACTAGCGGTTCTAGCACAGATACGCAGTATTTT. This translates into CASSKGTSGSSTDTQYF.

There are many counts of this clonotype. This rearrangement joins TRBV30 to TRBJ2-2; D gene unclear. CDR1 and CDR2 (germline): GTSNPN, SVGIG (reference sequence). The CDR3 has 15 amino acids. V was trimmed by 3 bases and J by 0 bases, leaving 11 bases between them. The CDR3: CAWRRAGTNTGELFF. DNA for the CDR3: TGTGCCTGGAGACGAGCCGGAACGAACACCGGGGAGCTGTTTTTT.

This clonotype came up many times. The genes are TRBV18 and TRBJ1-2; D unclear. Deletions cut 2 bases from V and 0 bases from J, with 13 bases between. From germline, CDR1 is KGHSH and CDR2 LQKENI. The CDR3 sequence is 16 residues long. CDR3 sequence reads: CASSPYGQSPNYGYTF. CDR3 coding DNA: TGTGCCAGCTCACCATATGGGCAGTCGCCTAACTATGGCTACACCTTC.

V and J are TRBV29-1 and TRBJ1-2; 7 nucleotides agree with TRBD1. Germline V CDR1 and CDR2: SQVTM, ANQGSEA. The CDR3 is 12 residues long. V lost 6 bases and J lost 3; bases outside the gene matches: 4. This chain's CDR3 is CSVAGGDYGYTF. As DNA, the CDR3 is TGCAGCGTCGCAGGGGGTGACTATGGCTACACCTTC.

V gene TRBV7-3 combines with J gene TRBJ1-2; D unresolved. V was shortened by 5 bases and J by 8 bases, with 15 bases between the two germline ends. The CDR3 runs to 13 residues. Germline V CDR1 and CDR2: SGHTA, FQGTGA. For the CDR3, the DNA is TGTGCCAGCAGCCCCAACAAGGGTCGAGGCTACACCTTC. This gives the protein CASSPNKGRGYTF.

This clonotype appeared a few times. V usage is TRBV5-6 and J usage is TRBJ2-3; 12 bases fit TRBD2. The CDR3 covers 16 residues. Germline V gives CDR1 SGHDT, CDR2 YYEEEE. Unmatched junction bases numbered 5, after V lost 4 bases and J lost 2 bases. In DNA form, the CDR3 reads TGTGCCAGCAGCGGAGGACTAGCGGGGAACACAGATACGCAGTATTTT. It encodes CASSGGLAGNTDTQYF.

This clonotype was observed a few times. The V and J genes are TRBV7-2 and TRBJ2-1; 14 positions agree with TRBD2. The trim removed 0 bases at V and 9 bases at J, leaving 4 bases unmatched. This CDR3 spans 16 amino acids. The V gene's germline CDR1 is SGHTA and CDR2 FQGNSA. The CDR3: CASSLAGLAGVSEQFF. The CDR3 DNA is TGTGCCAGCAGCTTAGCGGGACTAGCGGGAGTAAGTGAGCAGTTCTTC.

Only a few counts were recorded for this clonotype. V is TRBV19 and J is TRBJ1-1; 7 bases line up with TRBD1. The CDR3 runs to 13 residues. Germline V gene sequence: CDR1 LNHDA, CDR2 SQIVND (reference sequence). V shed 8 bases, J shed 3 bases, and the junction held 6 bases outside the gene matches. In DNA, the CDR3 is TGTGCCAGTCGACAGGGTTGGGACACTGAAGCTTTCTTT. Its translation is CASRQGWDTEAFF.

The CDR3 nucleotides are TGTGCCAGCAGTTACTCTCCCGTGCCGACGGAGGGAGCTTTCTTT. This codes for CASSYSPVPTEGAFF. This chain connects TRBV6-5 to TRBJ1-1, with unresolved D. CDR3 size: 15 residues. V shed 0 bases and J shed 10 bases, with 18 bases lying between them. Germline V gene data show CDR1 as MNHEY and CDR2 as SVGAGI.

J is TRBJ1-5 and V is TRBV5-1, with TRBD1 as a possible D gene (6 bases). CDR3 size: 14 residues. Germline V gene sequence: CDR1 SGHRS, CDR2 YFSETQ. The V and J ends lost 3 bases and 4 bases respectively, with 11 bases between them. The DNA for the CDR3 is TGCGCCAGCAGCTCAGGGGCACCAAATCAGCCCCAGCATTTT. It is translated as CASSSGAPNQPQHF.

This clonotype came up many times. The chain recombines TRBV18 with TRBJ2-3, with D perhaps TRBD1 (5 bases). The CDR3 length is 14 residues. V shed 0 bases and J shed 8 bases, with 12 bases lying between them. Germline V gene sequence: CDR1 KGHSH, CDR2 LQKENI. This chain's CDR3 is CASSPPVFQGTQYF. DNA for the CDR3: TGTGCCAGCTCACCACCGGTCTTCCAGGGTACGCAGTATTTT.

The chain employs TRBV30 and TRBJ1-1, with D perhaps matching TRBD1 (5 bases). Looked up from germline, CDR1 is GTSNPN and CDR2 is SVGIG (reference sequence). Trimming took off 4 bases at V and 9 bases at J, with 12 bases between the two ends. The CDR3 loop spans 11 amino acids. The CDR3 sequence: CAWMDWGKAFF. DNA of the CDR3: TGTGCCTGGATGGATTGGGGCAAAGCTTTCTTT.

CDR3 protein: CASSKQQANLNYGYTF. CDR3 in DNA: TGTGCCAGCAGTAAACAGCAAGCGAACCTAAACTATGGCTACACCTTC. This chain uses TRBV2 with TRBJ1-2; D uncertain. With 5 bases removed from V and 2 bases from J, the gap between germline ends came to 18 bases. The CDR3 consists of 16 residues. Germline V gives CDR1 SNHLY, CDR2 FYNNEI.

This clonotype was detected ten times or more. The chain couples TRBV6-1 to TRBJ2-7; D gene unclear. The CDR3 consists of 13 residues. Germline assignment: CDR1 MNHNS and CDR2 SASEGT. Deletions cut 7 bases from V and 6 bases from J, with 16 bases between. DNA of the CDR3: TGTGCCAGCAACGACCCCGGATCTGGCGAGCAGTACTTC. Translation: CASNDPGSGEQYF.

The CDR3 sequence: CASRSGFGYTF. CDR3 DNA sequence: TGTGCCAGCAGATCAGGGTTTGGCTACACCTTC. The genes are TRBV12-3 or TRBV12-4 and TRBJ1-2; D perhaps matches TRBD1 (5 bases). The CDR3 extends over 11 amino acids. The V gene lost 6 bases and the J gene lost 7 bases, with 9 bases spanning the gap.